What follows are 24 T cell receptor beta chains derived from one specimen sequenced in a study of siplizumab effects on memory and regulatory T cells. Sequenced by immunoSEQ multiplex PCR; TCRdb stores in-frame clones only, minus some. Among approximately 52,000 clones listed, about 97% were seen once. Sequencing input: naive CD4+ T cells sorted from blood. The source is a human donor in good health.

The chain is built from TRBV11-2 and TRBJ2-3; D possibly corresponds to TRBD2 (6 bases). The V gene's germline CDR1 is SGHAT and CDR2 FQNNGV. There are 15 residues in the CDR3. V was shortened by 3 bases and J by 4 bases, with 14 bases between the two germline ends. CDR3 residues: CASSFGGGRADTQYF. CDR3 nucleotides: TGTGCCAGCAGCTTTGGCGGAGGGAGAGCAGATACGCAGTATTTT.

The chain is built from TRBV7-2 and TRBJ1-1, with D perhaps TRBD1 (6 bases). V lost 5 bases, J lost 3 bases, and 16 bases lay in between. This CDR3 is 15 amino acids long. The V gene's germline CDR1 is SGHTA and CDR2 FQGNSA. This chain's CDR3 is CASSIRGIRDTEAFF. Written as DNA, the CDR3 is TGTGCCAGCAGCATCAGGGGTATCCGTGACACTGAAGCTTTCTTT. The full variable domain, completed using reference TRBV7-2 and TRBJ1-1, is GAGVSQSPSNKVTEKGKDVELRCDPISGHTALYWYRQSLGQGLEFLIYFQGNSAPDKSGLPSDRFSAERTGGSVSTLTIQRTQQEDSAVYLCASSIRGIRDTEAFFGQGTRLTVV.

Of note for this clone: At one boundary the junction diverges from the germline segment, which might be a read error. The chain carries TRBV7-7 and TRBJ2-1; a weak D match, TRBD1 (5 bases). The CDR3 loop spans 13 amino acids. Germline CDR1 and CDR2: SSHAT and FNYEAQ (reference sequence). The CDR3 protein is CASSQGGYNEQFF. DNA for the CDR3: TGTGCTAGCAGCCAGGGCGGCTACAATGAGCAGTTCTTC.

The CDR3 protein is CASSSTSLSTDTQYF. DNA for the CDR3: TGCGCCAGCAGCTCCACGAGCCTCTCCACAGATACGCAGTATTTT. The chain uses TRBV5-1 and TRBJ2-3; D gene unclear. The CDR3 is made up of 15 amino acids. V was clipped by 3 bases and J by 2 bases, with 13 bases between them. CDR1 is SGHRS, CDR2 YFSETQ, per germline. Combining the CDR3 with reference TRBV5-1 and TRBJ2-3 gives the whole variable domain KAGVTQTPRYLIKTRGQQVTLSCSPISGHRSVSWYQQTPGQGLQFLFEYFSETQRNKGNFPGRFSGRQFSNSRSEMNVSTLELGDSALYLCASSSTSLSTDTQYFGPGTRLTVL.

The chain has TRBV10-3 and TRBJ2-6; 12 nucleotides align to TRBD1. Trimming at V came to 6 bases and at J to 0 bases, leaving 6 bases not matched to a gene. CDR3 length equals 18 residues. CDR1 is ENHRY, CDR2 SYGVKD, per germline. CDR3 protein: CAIRGTGGPSSGANVLTF. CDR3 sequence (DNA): TGTGCCATCAGGGGGACAGGGGGCCCCAGCTCTGGGGCCAACGTCCTGACTTTC.

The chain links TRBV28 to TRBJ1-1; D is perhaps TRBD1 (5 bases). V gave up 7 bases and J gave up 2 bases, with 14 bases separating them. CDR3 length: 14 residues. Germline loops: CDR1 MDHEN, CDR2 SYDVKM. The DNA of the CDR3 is TGTGCCAGCACCCTAGACGGGGGAAACACTGAAGCTTTCTTT. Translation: CASTLDGGNTEAFF.

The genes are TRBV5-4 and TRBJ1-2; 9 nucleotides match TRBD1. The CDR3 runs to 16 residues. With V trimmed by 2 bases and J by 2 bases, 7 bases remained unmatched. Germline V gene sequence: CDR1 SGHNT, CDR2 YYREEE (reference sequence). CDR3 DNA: TGTGCCAGCAGCTTACACCCGGGACAGGGCAACTATGGCTACACCTTC. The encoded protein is CASSLHPGQGNYGYTF.

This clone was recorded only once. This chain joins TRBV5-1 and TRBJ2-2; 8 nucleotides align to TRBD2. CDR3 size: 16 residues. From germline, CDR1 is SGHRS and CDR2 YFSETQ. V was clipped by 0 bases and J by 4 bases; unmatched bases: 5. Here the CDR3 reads CASSLDGRGGTGELFF. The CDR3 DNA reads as TGCGCCAGCAGCTTGGACGGGAGGGGTGGCACCGGGGAGCTGTTTTTT.

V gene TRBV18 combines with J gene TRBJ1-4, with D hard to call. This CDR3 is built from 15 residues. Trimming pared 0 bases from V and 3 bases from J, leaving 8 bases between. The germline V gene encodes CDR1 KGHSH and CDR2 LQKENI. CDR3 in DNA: TGTGCCAGCTCACCACCGCAGCGAGCTAATGAAAAACTGTTTTTT. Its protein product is CASSPPQRANEKLFF.

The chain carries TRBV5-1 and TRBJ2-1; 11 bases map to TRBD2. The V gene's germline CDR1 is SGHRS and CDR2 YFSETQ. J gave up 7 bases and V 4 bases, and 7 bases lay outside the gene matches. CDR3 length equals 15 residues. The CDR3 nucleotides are TGCGCCAGCAGCATTAGCGGGAGGGCCTTGAATGAGCAGTTCTTC. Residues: CASSISGRALNEQFF.

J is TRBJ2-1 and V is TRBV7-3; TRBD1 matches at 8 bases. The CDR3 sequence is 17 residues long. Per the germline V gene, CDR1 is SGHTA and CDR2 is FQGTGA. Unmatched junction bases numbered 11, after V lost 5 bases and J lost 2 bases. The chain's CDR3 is CASSPSLGQGPYNEQFF. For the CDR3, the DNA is TGTGCCAGCAGCCCGTCGCTCGGACAGGGCCCCTACAATGAGCAGTTCTTC.

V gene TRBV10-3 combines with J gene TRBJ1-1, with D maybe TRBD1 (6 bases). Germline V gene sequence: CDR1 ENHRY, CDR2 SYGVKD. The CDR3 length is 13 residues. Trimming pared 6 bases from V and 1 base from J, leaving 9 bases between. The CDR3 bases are TGTGCCATCAGGAACAGGGCGAACACTGAAGCTTTCTTT. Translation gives CAIRNRANTEAFF.

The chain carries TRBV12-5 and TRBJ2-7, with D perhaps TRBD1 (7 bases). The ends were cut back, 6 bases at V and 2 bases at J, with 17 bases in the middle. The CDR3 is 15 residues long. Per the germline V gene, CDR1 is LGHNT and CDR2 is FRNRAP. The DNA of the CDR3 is TGTGCTAGTGGCCCTGGGGCAGGGGGGACCTACGAGCAGTACTTC. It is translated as CASGPGAGGTYEQYF.

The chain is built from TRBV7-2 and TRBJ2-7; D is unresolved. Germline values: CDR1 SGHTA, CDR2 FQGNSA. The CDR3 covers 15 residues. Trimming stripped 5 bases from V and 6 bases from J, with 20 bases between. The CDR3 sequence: CASSLSIKGTPEQYF. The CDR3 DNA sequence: TGTGCCAGCAGCCTATCCATTAAAGGAACCCCCGAGCAGTACTTC. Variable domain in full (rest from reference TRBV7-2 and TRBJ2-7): GAGVSQSPSNKVTEKGKDVELRCDPISGHTALYWYRQSLGQGLEFLIYFQGNSAPDKSGLPSDRFSAERTGGSVSTLTIQRTQQEDSAVYLCASSLSIKGTPEQYFGPGTRLTVT.

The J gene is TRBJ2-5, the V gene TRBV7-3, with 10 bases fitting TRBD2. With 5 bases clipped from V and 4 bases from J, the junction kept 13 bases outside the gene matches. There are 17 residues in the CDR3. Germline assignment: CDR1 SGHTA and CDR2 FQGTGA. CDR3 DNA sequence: TGTGCCAGCAGCCAAGGGATTAGCGGGAGGTATGGAGAGACCCAGTACTTC. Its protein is CASSQGISGRYGETQYF. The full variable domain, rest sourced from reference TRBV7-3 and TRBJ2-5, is GAGVSQTPSNKVTEKGKYVELRCDPISGHTALYWYRQSLGQGPEFLIYFQGTGAADDSGLPNDRFFAVRPEGSVSTLKIQRTERGDSAVYLCASSQGISGRYGETQYFGPGTRLLVL.

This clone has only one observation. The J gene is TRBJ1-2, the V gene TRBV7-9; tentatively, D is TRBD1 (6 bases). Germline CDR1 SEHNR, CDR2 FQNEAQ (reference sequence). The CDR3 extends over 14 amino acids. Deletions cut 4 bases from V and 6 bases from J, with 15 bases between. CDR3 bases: TGTGCCAGCAGCTCAATCACAGGGTTAGATGGCTACACCTTC. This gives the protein CASSSITGLDGYTF.

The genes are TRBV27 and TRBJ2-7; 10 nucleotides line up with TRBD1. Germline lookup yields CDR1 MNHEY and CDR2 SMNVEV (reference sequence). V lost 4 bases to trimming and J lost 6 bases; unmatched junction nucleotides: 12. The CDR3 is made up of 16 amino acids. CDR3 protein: CASSYTLGTGALEQYF. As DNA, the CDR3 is TGTGCCAGCAGTTACACCCTCGGGACAGGGGCACTCGAGCAGTACTTC.

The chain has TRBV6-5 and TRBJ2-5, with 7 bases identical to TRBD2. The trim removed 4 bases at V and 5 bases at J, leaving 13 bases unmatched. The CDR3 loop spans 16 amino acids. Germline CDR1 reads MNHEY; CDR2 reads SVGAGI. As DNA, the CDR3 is TGTGCCAGCAGTTTAGCGGGCGTGGTTATCGGGGAGACCCAGTACTTC. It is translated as CASSLAGVVIGETQYF.

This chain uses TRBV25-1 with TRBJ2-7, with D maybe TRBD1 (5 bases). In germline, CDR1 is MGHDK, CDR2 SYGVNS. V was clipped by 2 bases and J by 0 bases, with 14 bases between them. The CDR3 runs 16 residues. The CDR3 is CASSELGRASSYEQYF. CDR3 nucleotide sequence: TGTGCCAGCAGTGAACTCGGCAGGGCCAGCTCCTACGAGCAGTACTTC.

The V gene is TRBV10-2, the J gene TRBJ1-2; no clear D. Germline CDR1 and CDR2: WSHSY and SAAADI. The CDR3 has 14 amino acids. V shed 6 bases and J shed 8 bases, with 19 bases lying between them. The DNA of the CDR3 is TGCGCCAGCAGGGTGGCAGGATCCTTCGACGGCTACACCTTC. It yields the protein CASRVAGSFDGYTF.

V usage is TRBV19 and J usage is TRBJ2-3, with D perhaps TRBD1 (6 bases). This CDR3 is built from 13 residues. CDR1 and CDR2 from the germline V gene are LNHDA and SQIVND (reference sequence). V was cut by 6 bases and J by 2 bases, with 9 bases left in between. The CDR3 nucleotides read TGTGCCAGTAGGAGGACAGCCACAGATACGCAGTATTTT. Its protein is CASRRTATDTQYF.

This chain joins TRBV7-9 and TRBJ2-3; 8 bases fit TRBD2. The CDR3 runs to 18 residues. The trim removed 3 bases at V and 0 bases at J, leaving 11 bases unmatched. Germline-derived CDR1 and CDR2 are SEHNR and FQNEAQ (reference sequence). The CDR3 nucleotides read TGTGCCAGCAGCTTGGCAATCGGCGGGAGGATGAGCACAGATACGCAGTATTTT. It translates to CASSLAIGGRMSTDTQYF. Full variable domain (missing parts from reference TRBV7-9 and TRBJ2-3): DTGVSQNPRHKITKRGQNVTFRCDPISEHNRLYWYRQTLGQGPEFLTYFQNEAQLEKSRLLSDRFSAERPKGSFSTLEIQRTEQGDSAMYLCASSLAIGGRMSTDTQYFGPGTRLTVL.

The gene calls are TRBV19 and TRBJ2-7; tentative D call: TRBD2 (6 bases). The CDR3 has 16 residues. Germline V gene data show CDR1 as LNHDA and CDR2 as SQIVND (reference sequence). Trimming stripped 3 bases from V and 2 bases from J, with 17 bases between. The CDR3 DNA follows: TGTGCCAGTAGTATCAAACTCGGGAGACAAACCTACGAGCAGTACTTC. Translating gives CASSIKLGRQTYEQYF.

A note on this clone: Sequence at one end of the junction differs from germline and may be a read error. The CDR3 sequence: CASSGTAYGCTF. The CDR3 bases are TGTGCCAGCAGTGGGACAGCTTATGGCTGCACCTTC. J is TRBJ1-2 and V is TRBV28; 7 nucleotides line up with TRBD1. Germline CDR1 and CDR2: MDHEN and SYDVKM. The CDR3 is made up of 12 amino acids.